The 23 T cell receptor beta chains given below trace back to one sample, sequenced in a study of blood T cell repertoires in COVID-19. Sequencing was performed with immunoSEQ multiplex PCR; in TCRdb, only in-frame clones are kept and a portion is missing. This table has 99,000 or so clones, just over 85% appearing once. Sequencing was done on a sample of peripheral blood. These receptors were taken from a woman aged 60-75 years in a cohort sampled during active or convalescent COVID-19.

V usage is TRBV5-1 and J usage is TRBJ1-5, with 11 bases identical to TRBD1. This CDR3 region has 17 residues. Germline CDR1 SGHRS, CDR2 YFSETQ. J gave up 0 bases and V 7 bases, and 9 bases lay outside the gene matches. CDR3 residues: CASRPGQGDTSNQPQHF. In DNA, the CDR3 is TGCGCCAGCCGACCGGGACAGGGGGATACTAGCAATCAGCCCCAGCATTTT.

This sequence joins TRBV6-1 and TRBJ1-1; the D gene is possibly TRBD1 (6 bases). Trimming left V 2 bases short and J 0 bases short, with 10 bases between. CDR1 and CDR2 from the germline V gene are MNHNS and SASEGT. CDR3 length: 15 residues. This CDR3 is CASSERTGMNTEAFF. The DNA of the CDR3 is TGTGCCAGCAGTGAACGAACAGGGATGAACACTGAAGCTTTCTTT.

This rearrangement joins TRBV5-1 to TRBJ1-5, with no clear D. V gave up 0 bases and J gave up 4 bases, with 8 bases separating them. This CDR3 contains 14 residues. CDR1 and CDR2 (germline): SGHRS, YFSETQ. CDR3 bases: TGCGCCAGCAGCTTGGGAGAGGAGAATCAGCCCCAGCATTTT. Its translation is CASSLGEENQPQHF.

The J gene is TRBJ1-3, the V gene TRBV19; 10 bases fit TRBD1. Germline CDR1 LNHDA, CDR2 SQIVND (reference sequence). Germline trimming cut 6 bases from V and 2 bases from J; bases unmatched to any gene: 7. CDR3 length: 16 residues. CDR3 nucleotide sequence: TGTGCCAGTAGCGAAACCGGGACAGGGGCTGGAAACACCATATATTTT. It is translated as CASSETGTGAGNTIYF.

The V call is TRBV9, the J call TRBJ2-3; D gene ambiguous. CDR1 SGDLS and CDR2 YYNGEE come from the germline V gene. V shed 4 bases and J shed 4 bases, with 19 bases lying between them. This CDR3 contains 16 residues. The CDR3 DNA reads TGTGCCAGCAGCCCTTTTCCAAAGGCTAGTGCAGATACGCAGTATTTT. As protein: CASSPFPKASADTQYF.

The genes are TRBV14 and TRBJ2-2; TRBD1 matches 9 bases. The CDR3 covers 18 residues. The trim removed 1 base at V and 4 bases at J, leaving 10 bases unmatched. CDR1 and CDR2 (germline): SGHDN, FVKESK. The CDR3 protein is CASSQVRGQGSRTGELFF. The CDR3, as DNA: TGTGCCAGCAGCCAAGTGAGGGGACAGGGAAGTCGCACCGGGGAGCTGTTTTTT.

V gene TRBV3-1 (or the pseudogene TRBV3-2) combines with J gene TRBJ2-2, with D possibly matching TRBD2 (6 bases). Trimming removed 1 base from V and 6 bases from J, with 12 bases in between. The CDR3 length is 15 residues. CDR1 and CDR2 (germline): LGHDT, YNNKEL (reference sequence). This CDR3 reads CASSQGGARPGELFF. The CDR3 region has the DNA TGTGCCAGCAGCCAAGGCGGGGCCCGTCCCGGGGAGCTGTTTTTT.

The chain combines TRBV7-9 with TRBJ2-1; maybe TRBD1 (5 bases). Between the trimmed V and J ends, which lost 1 base and 7 bases, there was a span of 8 bases. Germline V gene sequence: CDR1 SEHNR, CDR2 FQNEAQ (reference sequence). CDR3 size: 13 residues. The CDR3 region is CASSLVGANEQFF. The CDR3 DNA reads TGTGCCAGCAGCTTAGTAGGGGCGAATGAGCAGTTCTTC.

The chain carries TRBV6-1 and TRBJ2-7, with D tentatively TRBD2 (6 bases). The CDR3 sequence is 17 residues long. The germline CDR1 and CDR2 sequences are MNHNS and SASEGT. Trimming removed 6 bases from V and 0 bases from J, with 21 bases in between. The CDR3: CASSETGWLASSYEQYF. CDR3 DNA sequence: TGTGCCAGCAGCGAAACGGGTTGGCTAGCGAGCTCCTACGAGCAGTACTTC.

This chain uses TRBV11-2 with TRBJ2-3; 8 positions match TRBD2. The CDR3 runs 17 residues. V trimming: 6 bases; J trimming: 0 bases; junction bases outside the gene matches: 11. Germline V gives CDR1 SGHAT, CDR2 FQNNGV. In DNA, the CDR3 is TGTGCCAGCAGGCCCGGGAGGGGGATGACTAGCACAGATACGCAGTATTTT. Translation gives CASRPGRGMTSTDTQYF.

This clone has just a few counts. The genes are TRBV5-1 and TRBJ2-3, with a possible D match to TRBD2 (6 bases). Germline V lookup: CDR1 SGHRS, CDR2 YFSETQ. The length of the CDR3 is 15 residues. Deletions cut 0 bases from V and 4 bases from J, with 12 bases between. The CDR3 region is CASSLGQPGADTQYF. The CDR3 DNA sequence: TGCGCCAGCAGCTTGGGGCAGCCGGGGGCAGATACGCAGTATTTT.

This clone showed up many times. The chain uses TRBV14 and TRBJ1-2; the D gene is possibly TRBD1 (6 bases). CDR1 and CDR2 from the germline V gene are SGHDN and FVKESK. Deletions cut 4 bases from V and 8 bases from J, with 14 bases between. The CDR3 is 13 residues long. The CDR3 DNA follows: TGTGCCAGCAGCCCGTTTCCAGGGGTAGGCTACACCTTC. Its translation is CASSPFPGVGYTF. The variable domain in full, with the rest retrieved from reference TRBV14 and TRBJ1-2, is EAGVTQFPSHSVIEKGQTVTLRCDPISGHDNLYWYRRVMGKEIKFLLHFVKESKQDESGMPNNRFLAERTGGTYSTLKVQPAELEDSGVYFCASSPFPGVGYTFGSGTRLTVV.

This chain joins TRBV9 and TRBJ2-7, with 13 nucleotides matching TRBD2. The CDR3 covers 15 residues. The germline gives CDR1 SGDLS, CDR2 YYNGEE. Losses at the gene ends were 2 bases for V and 2 bases for J; bases not matched to a gene: 1. The CDR3 here is CASSVGLAGTYEQYF. In DNA, the CDR3 is TGTGCCAGCAGCGTGGGACTAGCGGGGACCTACGAGCAGTACTTC.

The rearrangement uses TRBV28 and TRBJ2-7, with TRBD1 identical over 7 bases. The J segment lost 2 bases and the V segment lost 6 bases, leaving 4 bases of the junction unmatched. Per germline, CDR1 MDHEN and CDR2 SYDVKM. There are 13 residues in the CDR3. As DNA, the CDR3 is TGTGCCAGCAGCGGACAGGTGACCTACGAGCAGTACTTC. Protein product: CASSGQVTYEQYF.

The J gene is TRBJ2-7, the V gene TRBV10-3, with D possibly matching TRBD1 (5 bases). The CDR3 is 11 amino acids. Trimming left V 10 bases short and J 2 bases short, with 9 bases between. The germline CDR1 and CDR2 sequences are ENHRY and SYGVKD. CDR3 region: CATKDTYEQYF. CDR3 coding DNA: TGTGCCACCAAGGACACCTACGAGCAGTACTTC.

This chain joins TRBV3-1 (or the pseudogene TRBV3-2) and TRBJ1-6; D may be TRBD1 (5 bases). V dropped 2 bases and J dropped 7 bases, with 15 bases sitting between them. This CDR3 contains 16 residues. Germline CDR1 LGHDT, CDR2 YNNKEL (reference sequence). The DNA of the CDR3 is TGTGCCAGCAGCCAAAGATATGGTCGGACAAATTCACCCCTCCACTTT. It yields the protein CASSQRYGRTNSPLHF.

This chain uses TRBV11-2 with TRBJ1-4, with D possibly matching TRBD1 (6 bases). Trimming took off 5 bases at V and 5 bases at J, with 18 bases between the two ends. The CDR3 is made up of 16 amino acids. Germline V gene lookup returns CDR1 SGHAT and CDR2 FQNNGV. The CDR3 loop reads CASSPLMTGGNEKLFF. The CDR3 DNA reads as TGTGCCAGCAGCCCTTTGATGACAGGCGGAAATGAAAAACTGTTTTTT.

In this sample, this clone turned up a few times. CDR3 residues: CASSYDRGLMTEAFF. Written as DNA, the CDR3 is TGTGCCAGCAGTTACGACAGGGGGCTTATGACTGAAGCTTTCTTT. This rearrangement joins TRBV27 to TRBJ1-1; TRBD1 aligns across 10 bases. V was pared by 4 bases and J by 5 bases, with 7 bases of the junction left unmatched. The germline CDR1 and CDR2 sequences are MNHEY and SMNVEV (reference sequence). The CDR3 spans 15 residues.

This rearrangement joins TRBV18 to TRBJ2-1; 9 positions agree with TRBD2. This CDR3 has 13 residues. Germline V lookup: CDR1 KGHSH, CDR2 LQKENI. J was trimmed by 7 bases and V by 3 bases; bases with no gene match: 1. The CDR3 is CASSPLAGNEQFF. CDR3 DNA sequence: TGTGCCAGCTCACCTCTAGCGGGGAATGAGCAGTTCTTC.

V and J are TRBV2 and TRBJ1-2; D is uncertain. The CDR3 extends over 14 amino acids. Germline-derived CDR1 and CDR2 are SNHLY and FYNNEI. Trimming pared 1 base from V and 6 bases from J, leaving 12 bases between. This chain's CDR3 is CASSEVGELDGYTF. The CDR3, as DNA: TGTGCCAGCAGTGAAGTTGGGGAGTTGGATGGCTACACCTTC.

The V and J genes are TRBV7-2 and TRBJ2-1, with TRBD2 matching 8 bases. The V gene end was trimmed by 3 bases and the J gene end by 9 bases; junction bases not matched to a gene: 13. The CDR3 length is 16 residues. Germline V gene sequence: CDR1 SGHTA, CDR2 FQGNSA. Written as DNA, the CDR3 is TGTGCCAGCAGCTTGCTAGCGGGCCTAATCGGGTCTGAGCAGTTCTTC. It is translated as CASSLLAGLIGSEQFF.

The chain uses TRBV28 and TRBJ1-2, with D unresolved. This CDR3 has 13 amino acids. Germline-derived CDR1 and CDR2 are MDHEN and SYDVKM. V gave up 7 bases and J gave up 7 bases, with 16 bases separating them. The CDR3 spells CASITVGRRGYTF. The CDR3 DNA reads as TGTGCCAGCATCACGGTGGGGAGACGTGGCTACACCTTC.

The rearrangement links TRBV18 to TRBJ1-1, with TRBD1 identical over 11 bases. CDR1 KGHSH and CDR2 LQKENI come from the germline V gene. CDR3 length equals 17 residues. With 3 bases clipped from V and 0 bases from J, the junction kept 6 bases outside the gene matches. CDR3 sequence (DNA): TGTGCCAGCTCACCTGGGACAGGGGGTTCCTTGAACACTGAAGCTTTCTTT. The encoded protein is CASSPGTGGSLNTEAFF.